The sequence of this T cell receptor beta chain was determined in a study of cytotoxic CD8 clonotypes in ibrutinib-treated CLL. The wider study: Responses: approximately 24 partial, 2 complete; after median roughly 5.5 years, around 14 stayed remitted, approximately twelve progressed. Per sample, productive templates averaged around 250,000 and productive rearrangements averaged approximately 87,000.

This clone was picked up a small number of times. Germline CDR1 and CDR2: MNHEY and SVGAGI. The CDR3 runs to 12 residues. V was pared by 8 bases and J by 1 base, with 5 bases between. A 1 in 200,000 to 1 in 1 million T cell depth was the sequencing target. Profiling relied on immunoSEQ multiplex PCR, and the TCRdb table lists in-frame clones only, not all of them. The sample records around 250,000 clones, 70% being singletons. The sample in question was PBMCs, obtained after 24 months of ibrutinib treatment. The J gene is TRBJ2-2, the V gene TRBV6-5, with no clear D. This clonotype originated in a human donor with chronic lymphocytic leukemia. In DNA form, the CDR3 reads TGTGCCAGCTCTGAGAACACCGGGGAGCTGTTTTTT. Encoded protein: CASSENTGELFF.